These 6 T cell receptor beta chains share one sample of origin, sequenced in a study of CD8+CD57+ T cells in acquired aplastic anemia (dated by TCRdb to the late 2010s). Data came from an Illumina HiSeq 2000. TCR beta VDJ combination and CDR3 sequence profiling used genomic DNA as the template. The raw public reads went through TCRdb reprocessing: fastp at Q25, MiXCR clone calling, in-frame beta chains kept. Every entry covers one CDR3 protein and lists the most common genes and DNA from its rows. Recorded for this sample are about 220,000 distinct CDR3 sequences; 34% of them occurred a single time. The ten largest clones take up roughly 1.1% of the sample. The sequenced sample consisted of sorted CD4+, CD8+, or CD8+CD57+ T cells (not recorded which) from PBMCs. The receptors shown here come from a human donor in good health, serving as a control.

This chain connects TRBV2 to TRBJ2-1; 11 positions agree with TRBD2. The germline CDR1 and CDR2 sequences are SNHLY and FYNNEI. This CDR3 has 17 amino acids. V shed 4 bases and J 8 bases; nucleotides not matched to a gene: 13. Written as DNA, the CDR3 is TGTGCCAGCAGTGGCCTCACTAGCGGGGGACGGTCCGATGAGCAGTTCTTC. As protein: CASSGLTSGGRSDEQFF.

The rearrangement links TRBV19 to TRBJ2-6; D remains unclear. The CDR3 extends over 14 amino acids. V was pared by 3 bases and J by 0 bases, with 3 bases between. CDR1 is LNHDA, CDR2 SQIVND, per germline (reference sequence). In nucleotides, the CDR3 is TGTGCCAGTAGTATTACCTCTGGGGCCAACGTCCTGACTTTC. Translated: CASSITSGANVLTF.

This clonotype appeared a few times. CDR3 sequence reads: CASSLDGGLAYEQYF. The DNA of the CDR3 is TGTGCCAGCAGCTTAGACGGGGGACTAGCCTACGAGCAGTACTTC. This chain links TRBV11-3 with TRBJ2-7; TRBD2 aligns across 8 bases. Germline V gene sequence: CDR1 SGHNT, CDR2 YENEEA. This CDR3 has 15 amino acids. V lost 0 bases to trimming and J lost 2 bases; unmatched junction nucleotides: 3.

To note about this clonotype: One end of the junction is discordant with germline, which a read error may explain. The rearrangement joins TRBV12-3 or TRBV12-4 to TRBJ1-4, with D perhaps TRBD1 (6 bases). CDR3 length equals 15 residues. The CDR3 loop is CVSSGNRVSDEKLFF. CDR3 bases: TGTGTCAGCAGCGGGAACAGGGTTAGCGATGAAAAACTGTTTTTT.

This clonotype was seen at least ten times. This chain links TRBV5-1 with TRBJ1-2; 9 bases agree with TRBD1. Looked up from germline, CDR1 is SGHRS and CDR2 is YFSETQ. V was pared by 4 bases and J by 2 bases, with 3 bases of the junction left unmatched. The CDR3 extends over 14 amino acids. The CDR3 sequence: CASSLGTGNYGYTF. The DNA for the CDR3 is TGCGCCAGCAGCCTTGGGACAGGGAACTATGGCTACACCTTC.

This clonotype has a handful of counts. A read error may explain this, as a much larger clone is one base away. This chain's CDR3 is CSARGQGIGQPQHF. CDR3 DNA sequence: TGCAGTGCTAGGGGACAGGGAATCGGTCAGCCCCAGCATTTT. This chain connects TRBV20-1 to TRBJ1-5, with 9 bases identical to TRBD1. With V trimmed by 3 bases and J by 6 bases, 6 bases remained unmatched. The CDR3 loop spans 14 amino acids. From germline, CDR1 is DFQATT and CDR2 SNEGSKA (reference sequence).